This T cell receptor (beta chain) came from a study of T cell responses to AZD1222 COVID-19 vaccine. This CDR3 is built from 12 residues. Trimming left V 5 bases short and J 7 bases short, with 12 bases between. Germline CDR1 and CDR2: PRHDT and FYEKMQ (reference sequence). Produced via immunoSEQ multiplex PCR; TCRdb's table is partial and in-frame only. Of over 45,000 clones listed, more than 80% are singletons. The sample consisted of peripheral blood, taken on day 0 of MenACWY control vaccination. The clonotype comes from an adult in good health. This chain uses TRBV13 with TRBJ2-7; D gene unclear. The chain's CDR3 is CASSPGRREQYF. The CDR3 DNA follows: TGTGCCAGCAGCCCCGGCAGGCGGGAGCAGTACTTC.